The 17 T cell receptor beta chains reported below all come from one sample, sequenced in a study of cytomegalovirus exposure and HLA in healthy donors (dated by TCRdb to about 2017). Receptor libraries were prepared by the immunoSEQ multiplex PCR assay. For the multiplex PCR, a mixture combining 60 forward primers for TCR Vbeta segments and 13 reverse primers for TCR Jbeta segments was used. Not all clones reach the TCRdb copy of this immuneACCESS table, which keeps in-frame sequences only. Checked studies attribute under half of the gap to unresolved V genes and leave the rest unexplained. This sample comprises approximately 130,000 clones, around 75% of them detected only once. Of the sample, about 8.3% falls within the top ten clones. The specimen sequenced was PBMCs. The receptors originated from a woman between 45 and 60 years old in good health and CMV-seropositive.

V gene TRBV5-1 combines with J gene TRBJ1-4, with TRBD1 matching 8 bases. Germline V gene data show CDR1 as SGHRS and CDR2 as YFSETQ. The V and J ends lost 0 bases and 7 bases, in that order; junction bases with no gene match: 5. The CDR3 has 15 residues. The CDR3 is CASSLVGTGVEKLFF. The DNA of the CDR3 is TGCGCCAGCAGCTTGGTCGGGACAGGAGTTGAAAAACTGTTTTTT.

V is TRBV2 and J is TRBJ1-4; D gene ambiguous. Germline CDR1 reads SNHLY; CDR2 reads FYNNEI. The CDR3 runs to 13 residues. V was cut by 7 bases and J by 4 bases, with 10 bases left in between. CDR3 protein: CASIRGGNEKLFF. CDR3 nucleotides: TGTGCCAGCATACGGGGTGGTAATGAAAAACTGTTTTTT.

Comment on this clone: Other DNA sequences in the sample encode the same CDR3. This chain joins TRBV28 and TRBJ1-2; 9 bases line up with TRBD1. The CDR3 runs 13 residues. V shed 4 bases, J shed 8 bases, and the junction held 5 bases outside the gene matches. Germline CDR1 reads MDHEN; CDR2 reads SYDVKM. Written as DNA, the CDR3 is TGTGCCAGCAGTTCCACAGGGGGCTGGGGCTACACCTTC. Residues: CASSSTGGWGYTF.

The V and J genes are TRBV11-2 and TRBJ2-7; 8 nucleotides match TRBD2. The trim removed 3 bases at V and 7 bases at J, leaving 17 bases unmatched. This CDR3 is built from 17 residues. Germline V CDR1 and CDR2: SGHAT, FQNNGV. The CDR3 spells CASSFEEGGSGTLEQYF. CDR3 DNA: TGTGCCAGCAGCTTCGAGGAGGGGGGTAGCGGGACTTTAGAGCAGTACTTC.

The chain employs TRBV9 and TRBJ2-2, with a tentative D call TRBD2 (5 bases). Between the trimmed V and J ends, which lost 3 bases and 1 base, there was a span of 10 bases. The CDR3 length is 15 residues. The V gene's germline CDR1 is SGDLS and CDR2 YYNGEE. The CDR3 bases are TGTGCCAGCAGCGACCAGCGGAAGAACACCGGGGAGCTGTTTTTT. Encoded protein: CASSDQRKNTGELFF.

The chain recombines TRBV6-5 with TRBJ2-5; TRBD2 agrees at 8 bases. The J call may be incorrect, as the DNA end agrees better with TRBJ2-7. Germline V gene data show CDR1 as MNHEY and CDR2 as SVGAGI. CDR3 length: 16 residues. CDR3 sequence reads: CASSFLSGRGPYEQYF. The CDR3 DNA reads TGTGCCAGCAGTTTCCTAAGCGGGAGAGGCCCCTACGAGCAGTACTTC.

CDR3 sequence reads: CASSKDSPGQGFCYEQYF. The CDR3, as DNA: TGTGCCAGCAGCAAAGATAGTCCTGGGCAGGGGTTCTGCTACGAGCAGTACTTC. The genes are TRBV21-1 and TRBJ2-7; whether TRBD1, the table's D call, matches the DNA was not checked. TRBV21-1 is described as a pseudogene. The length of the CDR3 is 18 residues.

The rearrangement joins TRBV21-1 to TRBJ1-2; no check of the table's D call, TRBD1, against the DNA was made. TRBV21-1 is reported as a pseudogene. This CDR3 spans 12 amino acids. The CDR3 protein is CASSARQDGYTF. The DNA for the CDR3 is TGTGCCAGCAGCGCCCGACAGGATGGCTACACCTTC.

The V and J genes are TRBV6-5 and TRBJ1-1; 7 nucleotides match TRBD1. CDR1 and CDR2 from the germline V gene are MNHEY and SVGAGI. The trim removed 2 bases at V and 2 bases at J, leaving 5 bases unmatched. This CDR3 is 15 amino acids long. The CDR3 region is CASSYRGPLNTEAFF. The CDR3 DNA follows: TGTGCCAGCAGTTACAGGGGGCCCCTTAACACTGAAGCTTTCTTT.

This rearrangement joins TRBV5-8 to TRBJ1-3; possible D gene TRBD1, 6 bases. V was cut by 4 bases and J by 4 bases, with 12 bases left in between. This CDR3 has 14 residues. Germline-derived CDR1 and CDR2 are SGHTS and YDEGEE. CDR3 sequence: CASSQTGTGNTIYF. CDR3 nucleotides: TGTGCCAGCAGCCAAACCGGGACAGGAAACACCATATATTTT.

This rearrangement joins TRBV6-5 to TRBJ2-1; 9 bases match TRBD1. V shed 6 bases and J 6 bases; nucleotides not matched to a gene: 6. The V gene's germline CDR1 is MNHEY and CDR2 SVGAGI. This CDR3 is 14 amino acids long. For the CDR3, the DNA is TGTGCCAGCAGCCCTTGGACAGGGGTCAATGAGCAGTTCTTC. It specifies CASSPWTGVNEQFF.

The chain has TRBV9 and TRBJ1-6; 7 bases are a match to TRBD1. The CDR3 spans 14 residues. The ends lost 5 bases at V and 7 bases at J; junction bases unmatched: 6. CDR1 and CDR2 from the germline V gene are SGDLS and YYNGEE. The CDR3 nucleotides are TGTGCCAGCAGTCCCGCGACAGGGAATTCACCCCTCCACTTT. As protein: CASSPATGNSPLHF. Using reference TRBV9 and TRBJ1-6 for the parts outside the CDR3, the full variable domain is DSGVTQTPKHLITATGQRVTLRCSPRSGDLSVYWYQQSLDQGLQFLIQYYNGEERAKGNILERFSAQQFPDLHSELNLSSLELGDSALYFCASSPATGNSPLHFGNGTRLTVT.

The genes are TRBV7-6 and TRBJ2-7; 14 nucleotides line up with TRBD2. The CDR3 consists of 15 residues. V gave up 5 bases and J gave up 3 bases; unmatched junction bases: 3. Germline loops: CDR1 SGHVS, CDR2 FNYEAQ. The CDR3 region has the DNA TGTGCCAGCAGCGTAGGGACTAGCGGGAGCTACGAGCAGTACTTC. Amino acids: CASSVGTSGSYEQYF.

This clone occurred a few times. This sequence joins TRBV2 and TRBJ2-5; TRBD2 aligns across 12 bases. Trimming cost V 5 bases and J 3 bases; bases outside gene matches: 7. From germline, CDR1 is SNHLY and CDR2 FYNNEI. This CDR3 spans 16 amino acids. CDR3 bases: TGTGCCAGCAGTTCCTACCGGACTAGCGGGGAAGAGACCCAGTACTTC. Encoded protein: CASSSYRTSGEETQYF.

The chain uses TRBV4-2 and TRBJ1-4, with 9 bases aligning to TRBD1. Germline CDR1 LGHNA, CDR2 YNFKEQ. Trimming took 4 bases from V and 6 from J; bases not matched to a gene: 9. The CDR3 covers 16 residues. CDR3 amino acids: CASSRDLTGGDEKLFF. The CDR3 DNA follows: TGTGCCAGCAGCCGAGACTTGACAGGGGGTGATGAAAAACTGTTTTTT.

This clone showed up just a few times. The genes are TRBV11-1 and TRBJ2-3; TRBD2 might be the D (6 bases). CDR3 size: 17 residues. Germline CDR1 SGHAT, CDR2 FQDESV (reference sequence). The V and J ends lost 0 bases and 2 bases respectively, with 15 bases between them. The CDR3 region has the DNA TGTGCCAGCAGCTTAGCAGGCCCAGGGACTTACACAGATACGCAGTATTTT. Translated: CASSLAGPGTYTDTQYF.

The V call is TRBV30, the J call TRBJ2-7; tentative D call: TRBD1 (6 bases). The germline gives CDR1 GTSNPN, CDR2 SVGIG (reference sequence). The CDR3 extends over 15 amino acids. V was clipped by 2 bases and J by 4 bases, with 18 bases between them. The CDR3 here is CAWSPTRAGVYEQYF. As DNA, the CDR3 is TGTGCCTGGAGTCCTACCCGGGCAGGGGTATACGAGCAGTACTTC.